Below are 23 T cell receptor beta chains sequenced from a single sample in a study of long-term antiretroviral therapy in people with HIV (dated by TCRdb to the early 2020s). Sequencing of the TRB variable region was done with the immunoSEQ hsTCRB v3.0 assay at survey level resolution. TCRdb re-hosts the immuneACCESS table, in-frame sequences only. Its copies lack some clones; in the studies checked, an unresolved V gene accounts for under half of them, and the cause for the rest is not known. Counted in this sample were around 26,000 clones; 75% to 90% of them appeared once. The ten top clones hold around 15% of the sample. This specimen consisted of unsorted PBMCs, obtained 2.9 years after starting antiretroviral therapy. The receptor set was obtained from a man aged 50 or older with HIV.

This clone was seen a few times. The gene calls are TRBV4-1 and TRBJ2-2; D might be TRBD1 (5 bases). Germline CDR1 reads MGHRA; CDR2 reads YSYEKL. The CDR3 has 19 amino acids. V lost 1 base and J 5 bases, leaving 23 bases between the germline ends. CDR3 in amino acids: CASSQARTTRQIWTGELFF. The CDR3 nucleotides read TGCGCCAGCAGCCAAGCCCGGACAACCCGACAGATTTGGACCGGGGAGCTGTTTTTT.

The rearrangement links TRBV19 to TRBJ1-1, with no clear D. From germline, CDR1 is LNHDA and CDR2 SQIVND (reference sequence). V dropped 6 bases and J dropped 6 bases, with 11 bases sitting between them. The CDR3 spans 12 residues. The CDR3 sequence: CASRIGSAEAFF. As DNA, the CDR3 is TGTGCCAGTAGAATCGGGTCCGCTGAAGCTTTCTTT.

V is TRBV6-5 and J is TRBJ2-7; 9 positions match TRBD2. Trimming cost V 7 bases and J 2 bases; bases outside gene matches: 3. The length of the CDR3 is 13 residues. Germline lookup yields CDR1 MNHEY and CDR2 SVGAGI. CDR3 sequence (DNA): TGTGCCAGCACGGCGGGGGGGACCTACGAGCAGTACTTC. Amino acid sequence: CASTAGGTYEQYF.

The CDR3: CASSLSGQYTGELFF. The CDR3, as DNA: TGTGCCAGCAGTTTATCAGGACAGTACACCGGGGAGCTGTTTTTT. The gene calls are TRBV28 and TRBJ2-2, with TRBD1 as a possible D gene (6 bases). Trimming stripped 1 base from V and 3 bases from J, with 9 bases between. CDR1 and CDR2 (germline): MDHEN, SYDVKM. The CDR3 contains 15 residues.

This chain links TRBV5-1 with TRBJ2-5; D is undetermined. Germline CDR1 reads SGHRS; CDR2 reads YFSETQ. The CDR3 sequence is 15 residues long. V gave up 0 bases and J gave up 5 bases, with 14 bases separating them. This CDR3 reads CASSLGSYAVETQYF. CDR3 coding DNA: TGCGCCAGCAGCTTGGGCTCCTACGCGGTCGAGACCCAGTACTTC.

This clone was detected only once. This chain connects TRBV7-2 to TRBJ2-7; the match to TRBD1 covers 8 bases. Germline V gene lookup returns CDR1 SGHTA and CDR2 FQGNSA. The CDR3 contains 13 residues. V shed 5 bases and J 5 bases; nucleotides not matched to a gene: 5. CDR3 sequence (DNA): TGTGCCAGCAGCCCACGGACAGGGAACGAGCAGTACTTC. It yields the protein CASSPRTGNEQYF. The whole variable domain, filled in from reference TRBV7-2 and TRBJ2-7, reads GAGVSQSPSNKVTEKGKDVELRCDPISGHTALYWYRQSLGQGLEFLIYFQGNSAPDKSGLPSDRFSAERTGGSVSTLTIQRTQQEDSAVYLCASSPRTGNEQYFGPGTRLTVT.

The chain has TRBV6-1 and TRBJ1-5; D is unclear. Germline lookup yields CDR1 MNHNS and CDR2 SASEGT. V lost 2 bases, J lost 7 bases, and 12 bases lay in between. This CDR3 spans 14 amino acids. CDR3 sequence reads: CASSERHPGQPQHF. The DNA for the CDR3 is TGTGCCAGCAGTGAAAGACACCCGGGACAGCCCCAGCATTTT.

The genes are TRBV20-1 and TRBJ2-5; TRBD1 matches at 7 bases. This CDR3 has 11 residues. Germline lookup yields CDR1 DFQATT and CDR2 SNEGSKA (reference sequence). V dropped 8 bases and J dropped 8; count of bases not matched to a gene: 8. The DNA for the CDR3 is TGCAGTCCTCAGGGGGACAAAACCCAGTACTTC. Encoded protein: CSPQGDKTQYF.

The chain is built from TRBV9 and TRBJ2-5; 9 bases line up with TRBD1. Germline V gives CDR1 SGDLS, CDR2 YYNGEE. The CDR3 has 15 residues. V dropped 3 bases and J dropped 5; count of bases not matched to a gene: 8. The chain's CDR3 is CASSARGTGQETQYF. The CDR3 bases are TGTGCCAGCAGCGCGCGCGGGACAGGGCAGGAGACCCAGTACTTC.

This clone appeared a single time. The CDR3 nucleotides read TGTGCCTGGAGTGTAGGGGGGCGAGTCGCAGATACGCAGTATTTT. Translating gives CAWSVGGRVADTQYF. V usage is TRBV30 and J usage is TRBJ2-3; D assignment may be TRBD1 or TRBD2 (6 bases each). V was pared by 0 bases and J by 4 bases, with 14 bases between. Germline V gene sequence: CDR1 GTSNPN, CDR2 SVGIG (reference sequence). This CDR3 has 15 amino acids.

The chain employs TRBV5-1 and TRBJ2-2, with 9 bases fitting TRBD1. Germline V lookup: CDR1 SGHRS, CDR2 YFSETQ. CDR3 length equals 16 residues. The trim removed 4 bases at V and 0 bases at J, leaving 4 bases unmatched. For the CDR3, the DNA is TGCGCCAGCAGCGGGACAGGGAACGCGAACACCGGGGAGCTGTTTTTT. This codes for CASSGTGNANTGELFF.

As DNA, the CDR3 is TGTGCCTCGTCCTCCCAAATCTACGAGCAGTACTTC. The encoded protein is CASSSQIYEQYF. The chain recombines TRBV6-5 with TRBJ2-7; D is uncertain. Trimming cost V 11 bases and J 3 bases, with 14 bases left between them. Germline V gene lookup returns CDR1 MNHEY and CDR2 SVGAGI. This CDR3 contains 12 residues.

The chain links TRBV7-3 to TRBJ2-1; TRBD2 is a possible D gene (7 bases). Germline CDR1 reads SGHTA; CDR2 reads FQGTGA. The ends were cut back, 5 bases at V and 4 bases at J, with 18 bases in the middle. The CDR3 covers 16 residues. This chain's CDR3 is CASSPGGAGAYNEQFF. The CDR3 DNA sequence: TGTGCCAGCAGCCCCGGGGGTGCGGGGGCGTACAATGAGCAGTTCTTC.

This chain's CDR3 is CASQGRARTGELFF. The CDR3 nucleotides are TGTGCCTCGCAAGGAAGGGCGAGGACCGGGGAGCTGTTTTTT. The V and J genes are TRBV28 and TRBJ2-2; D is undetermined. The CDR3 is made up of 14 amino acids. Germline V gene lookup returns CDR1 MDHEN and CDR2 SYDVKM. V shed 11 bases and J shed 5 bases, with 18 bases lying between them.

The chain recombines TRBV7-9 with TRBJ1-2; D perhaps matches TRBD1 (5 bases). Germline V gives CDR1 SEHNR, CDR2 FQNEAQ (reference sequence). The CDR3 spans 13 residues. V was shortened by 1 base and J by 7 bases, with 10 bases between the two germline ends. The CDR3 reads CASSLVGGAGYTF. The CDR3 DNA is TGTGCCAGCAGCTTAGTGGGGGGAGCTGGCTACACCTTC.

The CDR3 loop reads CASSVAGGSGGNYGYTF. CDR3 nucleotides: TGTGCCAGCAGCGTAGCAGGGGGCTCGGGAGGAAACTATGGCTACACCTTC. The J gene is TRBJ1-2, the V gene TRBV9; TRBD1 matches 8 bases. CDR1 SGDLS and CDR2 YYNGEE come from the germline V gene. Trimming took 0 bases from V and 2 from J; bases not matched to a gene: 9. The CDR3 contains 17 residues.

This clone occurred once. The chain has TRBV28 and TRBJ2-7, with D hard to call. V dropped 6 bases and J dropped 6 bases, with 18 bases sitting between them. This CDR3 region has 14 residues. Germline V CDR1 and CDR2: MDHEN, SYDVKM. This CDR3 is CASSLLVPSPEQYF. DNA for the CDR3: TGTGCCAGCAGCCTTCTGGTCCCCAGCCCCGAGCAGTACTTC.

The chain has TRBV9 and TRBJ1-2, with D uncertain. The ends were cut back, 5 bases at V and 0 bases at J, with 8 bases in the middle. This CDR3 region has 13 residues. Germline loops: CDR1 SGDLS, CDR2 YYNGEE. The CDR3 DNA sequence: TGTGCCAGCAGGGGGATAGCTAACTATGGCTACACCTTC. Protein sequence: CASRGIANYGYTF.

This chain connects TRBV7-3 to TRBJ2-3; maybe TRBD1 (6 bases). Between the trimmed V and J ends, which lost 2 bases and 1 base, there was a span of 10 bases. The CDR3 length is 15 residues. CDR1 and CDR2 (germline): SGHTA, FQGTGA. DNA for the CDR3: TGTGCCAGCAGCTTAGGGGGCCACGGCACAGATACGCAGTATTTT. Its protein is CASSLGGHGTDTQYF.

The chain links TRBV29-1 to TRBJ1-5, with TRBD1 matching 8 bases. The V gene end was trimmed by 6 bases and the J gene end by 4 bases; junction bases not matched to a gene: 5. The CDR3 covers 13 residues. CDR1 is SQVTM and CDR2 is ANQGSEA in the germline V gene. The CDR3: CSVTGVGNQPQHF. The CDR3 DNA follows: TGCAGCGTGACAGGGGTGGGAAATCAGCCCCAGCATTTT.

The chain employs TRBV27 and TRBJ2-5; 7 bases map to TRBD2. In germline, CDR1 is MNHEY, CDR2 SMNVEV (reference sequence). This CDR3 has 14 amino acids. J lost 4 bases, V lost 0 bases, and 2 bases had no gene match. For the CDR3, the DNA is TGTGCCAGCAGTTTATCGGGGGGGGGAGAGACCCAGTACTTC. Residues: CASSLSGGGETQYF.

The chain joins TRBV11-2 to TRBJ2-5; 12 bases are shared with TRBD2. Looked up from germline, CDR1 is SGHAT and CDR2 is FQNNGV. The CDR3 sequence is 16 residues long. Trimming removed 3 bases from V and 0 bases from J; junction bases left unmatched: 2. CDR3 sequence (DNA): TGTGCCAGCAGCTTCCGACTAGCGGGGGACCAAGAGACCCAGTACTTC. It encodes CASSFRLAGDQETQYF.

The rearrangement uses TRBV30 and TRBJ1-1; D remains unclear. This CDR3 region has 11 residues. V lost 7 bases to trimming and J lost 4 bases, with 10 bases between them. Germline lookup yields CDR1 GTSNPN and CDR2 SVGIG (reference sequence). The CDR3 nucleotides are TGTGCCTACTCCCGGGGCACTGAAGCTTTCTTT. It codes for CAYSRGTEAFF.